Listed below are T cell receptor beta chains from one sample, sequenced in a study of blood T cells in healthy people across ages. TCRdb called the 5' RACE reads again in MiXCR, with one record for every CDR3 protein. The table includes approximately 810,000 distinct CDR3 sequences, 25% to 35% detected once. Material: blood. The receptors were gathered from an elderly woman in good health. Both conserved end residues are part of each CDR3. A D gene is named only where the DNA matches it firmly. Not all rows give a size; the values are once, few, many and, for expanded clones, a class.

clone_size	v_call	d_call	j_call	cdr3_aa	cdr3_nt
.	TRBV7-2	TRBD1	TRBJ2-2	CASTWTGLTGELFF	TGTGCCAGCACCTGGACAGGCCTCACCGGGGAGCTGTTTTTT
.	TRBV5-1	TRBD1	TRBJ2-7	CASSSGTGKNEQYF	TGCGCCAGCAGCTCCGGGACAGGGAAGAACGAGCAGTACTTC
.	TRBV30	.	TRBJ2-7	CAWSVQRTLVGYEQYF	TGTGCCTGGAGTGTACAGAGGACACTAGTCGGCTACGAGCAGTACTTC
many	TRBV7-2	TRBD2	TRBJ2-6	CASSSQAGGISGANVLTF	TGTGCCAGCAGCTCTCAAGCGGGGGGGATCTCTGGGGCCAACGTCCTGACTTTC
.	TRBV7-9	TRBD2	TRBJ2-1	CASSSAAGVKYNEQFF	TGTGCCAGCAGCTCCGCCGCGGGGGTAAAGTACAATGAGCAGTTCTTC
many	TRBV20-1	TRBD1	TRBJ2-1	CSGRTGGYGEQFF	TGCAGTGGACGGACAGGGGGATATGGGGAGCAGTTCTTC
many	TRBV20-1	.	TRBJ2-5	CSADGGRSQETQYF	TGCAGTGCTGATGGAGGACGGTCACAAGAGACCCAGTACTTC
many	TRBV5-1	TRBD2	TRBJ2-5	CASIHREGGETQYF	TGCGCCAGCATCCATCGGGAGGGAGGGGAGACCCAGTACTTC
many	TRBV12-3/TRBV12-4	.	TRBJ1-5	CASSQGTSNQPQHF	TGTGCCAGCAGCCAAGGGACCAGCAATCAGCCCCAGCATTTT
many	TRBV7-2	.	TRBJ2-3	CASSERARVGGDTQYF	TGTGCCAGCAGCGAACGGGCCCGGGTTGGGGGAGATACGCAGTATTTT
.	TRBV7-9	TRBD1	TRBJ1-1	CASSRGDSLINEAFF	TGTGCCAGCAGCCGAGGGGACAGCCTGATTAACGAAGCTTTCTTT
many	TRBV21-1	.	TRBJ2-7	CASSQASTYEQYF	TGTGCCAGCAGCCAGGCGTCAACCTACGAGCAGTACTTC
many	TRBV25-1	.	TRBJ2-7	CASSDFRQQQYF	TGTGCCAGCAGTGACTTTCGACAGCAGCAGTACTTC
many	TRBV4-3	.	TRBJ2-5	CASSQDETGQETQYF	TGCGCCAGCAGCCAAGATGAAACGGGGCAAGAGACCCAGTACTTC
many	TRBV7-6	.	TRBJ2-7	CASSLRGLSYEQYF	TGTGCCAGCAGCCTCAGGGGTTTAAGCTACGAGCAGTACTTC
few	TRBV2	.	TRBJ1-2	CASAPGESAGYTF	TGTGCCAGCGCCCCGGGGGAATCAGCTGGCTACACCTTC
few	TRBV11-3	.	TRBJ2-1	CASSPKSTGLKNEQFF	TGTGCCAGCAGCCCAAAGTCGACCGGATTAAAGAATGAGCAGTTCTTC
once	TRBV7-9	.	TRBJ1-3	CASSHGNSGNTIYF	TGTGCCAGCAGCCATGGCAACTCTGGAAACACCATATATTTT
many	TRBV12-3/TRBV12-4	.	TRBJ2-3	CASSLRKGTTDTQYF	TGTGCCAGCAGTTTACGGAAGGGGACGACAGATACGCAGTATTTT
many	TRBV6-1	TRBD2	TRBJ2-1	CASTLTSGGEGSSYNEQFF	TGTGCCAGCACCTTGACTAGCGGGGGAGAAGGGAGCTCCTACAATGAGCAGTTCTTC
many	TRBV7-8	TRBD1	TRBJ2-7	CASSLGTGISYEQYF	TGTGCCAGCAGCTTAGGGACAGGTATTTCCTACGAGCAGTACTTC
many	TRBV4-1	TRBD2	TRBJ2-5	CASSPGGGALETQYF	TGCGCCAGCAGCCCCGGGGGAGGGGCCCTGGAGACCCAGTACTTC
.	TRBV25-1	.	TRBJ1-3	CASSDVAGITGNTIYF	TGTGCCAGCAGTGATGTCGCAGGGATCACTGGAAACACCATATATTTT
.	TRBV12-3/TRBV12-4	TRBD1	TRBJ2-7	CASSTRDRVVEQYF	TGTGCCAGCAGCACCCGGGACAGGGTCGTGGAGCAGTACTTC
many	TRBV12-3/TRBV12-4	.	TRBJ1-6	CASSSTRGTSPLHF	TGTGCCAGCAGTTCCACGCGGGGCACTTCACCCCTCCACTTT
many	TRBV27	TRBD1	TRBJ1-2	CASSLSGTGARYTF	TGTGCCAGCAGTCTAAGTGGGACAGGGGCGCGCTACACCTTC
.	TRBV18	.	TRBJ1-1	CASSPGMETEAFF	TGTGCCAGCTCACCAGGGATGGAGACTGAAGCTTTCTTT
many	TRBV24-1	TRBD1	TRBJ2-1	CATSDPRTGSSDEQFF	TGTGCCACCAGTGATCCTCGGACAGGGAGTAGCGATGAGCAGTTCTTC
many	TRBV6-2/TRBV6-3	TRBD1	TRBJ2-7	CASSYLLTGAFTYEQYF	TGTGCCAGCAGTTACCTCCTCACAGGGGCCTTCACCTACGAGCAGTACTTC
few	TRBV6-1	.	TRBJ2-3	CASILAGAGTDTQYF	TGTGCCAGCATCCTCGCGGGGGCCGGCACAGATACGCAGTATTTT
many	TRBV5-1	TRBD2	TRBJ2-3	CASSLVGTSGGFTDTQYF	TGCGCCAGCAGCTTGGTGGGGACTAGCGGGGGCTTCACAGATACGCAGTATTTT
.	TRBV27	TRBD1	TRBJ1-2	CVSSLKFWGQGSRSHYGYTF	TGTGTCAGCAGTTTAAAATTTTGGGGACAGGGATCCCGTAGTCACTATGGCTACACCTTC
many	TRBV11-3	TRBD2	TRBJ2-5	CASSVTGTSGQETQYF	TGTGCCAGCAGCGTAACCGGGACTAGCGGACAAGAGACCCAGTACTTC
many	TRBV21-1	.	TRBJ2-7	CASSNGRVFSYEQYF	TGTGCCAGCAGCAACGGGCGGGTTTTTTCCTACGAGCAGTACTTC
few	TRBV4-2	.	TRBJ2-4	CTSSPDLAKNIQYF	TGTACCAGCAGCCCAGACTTGGCCAAAAACATTCAGTACTTC
many	TRBV5-6	TRBD1	TRBJ2-7	CASSQTGDIVHEQYF	TGTGCCAGCAGTCAGACAGGGGATATAGTTCACGAGCAGTACTTC
many	TRBV4-3	.	TRBJ1-2	CASSQVPGGNYGYTF	TGCGCCAGCAGCCAAGTGCCGGGAGGCAACTATGGCTACACCTTC
few	TRBV3-1	.	TRBJ1-1	CASSQEGFNTEAFF	TGTGCCAGCAGCCAAGAGGGGTTTAACACTGAAGCTTTCTTT
few	TRBV19	TRBD1	TRBJ2-1	CASSMDRGPYNEQFF	TGTGCCAGTAGTATGGACAGGGGGCCCTACAATGAGCAGTTCTTC
many	TRBV5-1	TRBD1	TRBJ2-3	CASSFGTASTDTQYF	TGCGCCAGCAGCTTCGGGACAGCCTCCACAGATACGCAGTATTTT
.	TRBV7-2	.	TRBJ1-1	CASSLSGPNTEAFF	TGTGCCAGCAGCTTATCAGGGCCGAACACTGAAGCTTTCTTT
many	TRBV5-5	.	TRBJ2-1	CASSGEVQIGNEQFF	TGTGCCAGCAGCGGGGAGGTGCAGATTGGGAATGAGCAGTTCTTC
many	TRBV11-2	TRBD2	TRBJ2-5	CASSPTAMWRGSTQETQYF	TGTGCCAGCAGCCCGACGGCGATGTGGCGGGGGAGTACTCAAGAGACCCAGTACTTC
many	TRBV11-2	.	TRBJ1-2	CASSLDRGGNGYTF	TGTGCCAGCAGCTTAGACAGGGGCGGAAATGGCTACACCTTC
many	TRBV7-8	TRBD1	TRBJ1-2	CASSLAWQGASYGYTF	TGTGCCAGCAGCTTAGCGTGGCAGGGGGCCTCCTATGGCTACACCTTC
many	TRBV20-1	.	TRBJ1-5	CSAQATVYNQPQHF	TGCAGTGCTCAAGCGACAGTTTACAATCAGCCCCAGCATTTT
many	TRBV7-9	.	TRBJ1-2	CASQLKQGREYGYTF	TGTGCCAGCCAGCTGAAGCAGGGGCGCGAGTATGGCTACACCTTC
many	TRBV7-2	.	TRBJ2-1	CASSFAGPSSYNEQFF	TGTGCCAGCAGTTTCGCCGGGCCGAGCTCCTACAATGAGCAGTTCTTC
many	TRBV7-9	TRBD1	TRBJ2-5	CASSRTGGWETQYF	TGTGCCAGCAGCCGCACAGGGGGCTGGGAGACCCAGTACTTC
many	TRBV20-1	.	TRBJ2-7	CSARDLAGGYDEQYF	TGCAGTGCTAGAGATCTAGCAGGAGGGTATGACGAGCAGTACTTC
many	TRBV11-2	.	TRBJ2-3	CASSLERFGDTQYF	TGTGCCAGCAGCTTAGAACGGTTCGGGGATACGCAGTATTTT
.	TRBV5-1	.	TRBJ1-5	CASSWSGGSNQPQHF	TGCGCCAGCAGCTGGAGCGGGGGGAGCAATCAGCCCCAGCATTTT
.	TRBV5-1	.	TRBJ1-1	CASTFGGMNTEAFF	TGCGCCAGCACCTTTGGGGGTATGAACACTGAAGCTTTCTTT
few	TRBV5-6	.	TRBJ1-2	CASSLVGETNYGYTF	TGTGCCAGCAGCTTGGTAGGGGAGACGAACTATGGCTACACCTTC
many	TRBV7-2	TRBD2	TRBJ2-5	CASSLAQGGIIQETQYF	TGTGCCAGCAGCTTAGCCCAGGGAGGGATAATTCAAGAGACCCAGTACTTC
few	TRBV5-6	TRBD2	TRBJ2-1	CAGSMRRLAGGYNEQFF	TGTGCCGGCAGCATGCGGCGACTAGCGGGGGGCTACAATGAGCAGTTCTTC
.	TRBV12-3/TRBV12-4	TRBD1	TRBJ1-4	CASSLDRDGEKLFF	TGTGCCAGCAGTTTGGACAGGGACGGTGAAAAACTGTTTTTT
many	TRBV5-6	.	TRBJ2-5	CASSLMEGPETQYF	TGTGCCAGCAGCTTGATGGAGGGTCCCGAGACCCAGTACTTC